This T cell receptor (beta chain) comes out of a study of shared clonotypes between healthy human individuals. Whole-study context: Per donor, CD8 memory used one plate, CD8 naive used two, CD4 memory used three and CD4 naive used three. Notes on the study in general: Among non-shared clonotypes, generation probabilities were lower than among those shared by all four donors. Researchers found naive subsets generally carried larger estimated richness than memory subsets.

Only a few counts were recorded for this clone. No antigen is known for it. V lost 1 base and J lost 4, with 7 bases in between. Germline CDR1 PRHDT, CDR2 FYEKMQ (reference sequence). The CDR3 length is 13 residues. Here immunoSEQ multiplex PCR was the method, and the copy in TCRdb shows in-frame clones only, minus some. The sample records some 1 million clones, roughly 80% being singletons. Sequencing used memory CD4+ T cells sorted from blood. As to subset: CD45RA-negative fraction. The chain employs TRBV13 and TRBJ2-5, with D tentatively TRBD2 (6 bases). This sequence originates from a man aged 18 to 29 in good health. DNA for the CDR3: TGTGCCAGCAGCTTAGTTAGCGGAGAGACCCAGTACTTC. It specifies CASSLVSGETQYF.